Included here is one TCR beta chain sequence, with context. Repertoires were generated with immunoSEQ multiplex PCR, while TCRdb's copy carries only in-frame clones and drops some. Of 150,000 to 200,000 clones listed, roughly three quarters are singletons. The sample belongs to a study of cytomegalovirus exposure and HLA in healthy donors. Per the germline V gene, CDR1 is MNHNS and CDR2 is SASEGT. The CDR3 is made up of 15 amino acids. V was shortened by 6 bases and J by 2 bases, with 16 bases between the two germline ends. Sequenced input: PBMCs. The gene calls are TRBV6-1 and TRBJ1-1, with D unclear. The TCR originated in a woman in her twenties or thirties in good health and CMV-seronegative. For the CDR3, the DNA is TGTGCCAGCAGCCCGGTCTACCCTAAAAACACTGAAGCTTTCTTT. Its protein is CASSPVYPKNTEAFF.